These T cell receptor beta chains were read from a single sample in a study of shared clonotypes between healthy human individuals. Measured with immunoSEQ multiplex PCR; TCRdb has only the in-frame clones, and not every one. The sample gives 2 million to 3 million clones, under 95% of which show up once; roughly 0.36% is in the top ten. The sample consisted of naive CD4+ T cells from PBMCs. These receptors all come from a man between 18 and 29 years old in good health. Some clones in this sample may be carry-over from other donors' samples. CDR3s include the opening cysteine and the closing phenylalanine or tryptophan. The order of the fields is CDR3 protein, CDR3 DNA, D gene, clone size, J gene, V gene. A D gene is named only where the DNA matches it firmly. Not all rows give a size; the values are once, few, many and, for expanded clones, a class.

cdr3_aa: CASSPDNSPLHF; cdr3_nt: TGTGCCAGCTCACCAGATAATTCACCCCTCCACTTT; d_call: NA; clone_size: NA; j_call: TRBJ1-6; v_call: TRBV18
cdr3_aa: CASSWPSNTEAFF; cdr3_nt: TGTGCCAGCAGTTGGCCCTCGAACACTGAAGCTTTCTTT; d_call: NA; clone_size: NA; j_call: TRBJ1-1; v_call: TRBV28
cdr3_aa: CASSRLAGSYNEQFF; cdr3_nt: TGCGCCAGCAGCCGACTAGCGGGATCCTACAATGAGCAGTTCTTC; d_call: TRBD2; clone_size: NA; j_call: TRBJ2-1; v_call: TRBV5-1
cdr3_aa: CASSPGPEYEQYF; cdr3_nt: TGTGCCAGCAGCCCAGGTCCGGAGTACGAGCAGTACTTC; d_call: NA; clone_size: NA; j_call: TRBJ2-7; v_call: TRBV9
cdr3_aa: CASSSLVEINEQFF; cdr3_nt: TGTGCCAGCAGCTCCCTGGTAGAAATCAATGAGCAGTTCTTC; d_call: NA; clone_size: NA; j_call: TRBJ2-1; v_call: TRBV7-8
cdr3_aa: CASSKDRASQPQHF; cdr3_nt: TGTGCCAGCAGCAAGGACAGGGCGTCTCAGCCCCAGCATTTT; d_call: NA; clone_size: NA; j_call: TRBJ1-5; v_call: TRBV21-1
cdr3_aa: CASRNPIAGVTEQYF; cdr3_nt: TGTGCCTCCCGTAATCCCATAGCGGGAGTGACCGAGCAGTACTTC; d_call: TRBD2; clone_size: NA; j_call: TRBJ2-7; v_call: TRBV28
cdr3_aa: CASSLVQGNFDTQYF; cdr3_nt: TGCGCCAGCAGCTTGGTACAGGGCAATTTCGATACGCAGTATTTT; d_call: NA; clone_size: NA; j_call: TRBJ2-3; v_call: TRBV5-1
cdr3_aa: CASSFGTAQETQYF; cdr3_nt: TGCGCCAGCAGCTTTGGGACAGCACAAGAGACCCAGTACTTC; d_call: TRBD1; clone_size: NA; j_call: TRBJ2-5; v_call: TRBV5-1
cdr3_aa: CASSADGFWNTGELFF; cdr3_nt: TGTGCCAGCAGCGCCGACGGGTTTTGGAACACCGGGGAGCTGTTTTTT; d_call: NA; clone_size: NA; j_call: TRBJ2-2; v_call: TRBV9
cdr3_aa: CATSPLVRGSSYNEQFF; cdr3_nt: TGTGCCACCAGCCCCCTGGTGAGGGGAAGCTCCTACAATGAGCAGTTCTTC; d_call: NA; clone_size: once; j_call: TRBJ2-1; v_call: TRBV15
cdr3_aa: CASSLIQGNSGNTIYF; cdr3_nt: TGTGCCAGCAGCTTAATACAGGGTAACTCTGGAAACACCATATATTTT; d_call: NA; clone_size: NA; j_call: TRBJ1-3; v_call: TRBV11-2
cdr3_aa: CASSWGHRYEQYF; cdr3_nt: TGTGCCAGCAGCTGGGGACATAGGTACGAGCAGTACTTC; d_call: NA; clone_size: NA; j_call: TRBJ2-7; v_call: TRBV7-6
cdr3_aa: CASSPGGEKGQPQHF; cdr3_nt: TGTGCCAGCAGCCCCGGGGGAGAAAAGGGGCAGCCCCAGCATTTT; d_call: NA; clone_size: NA; j_call: TRBJ1-5; v_call: TRBV5-4
cdr3_aa: CASSLVSRVVAGGLEFF; cdr3_nt: TGTGCCAGCAGCTTAGTCTCCCGGGTGGTAGCGGGAGGATTAGAGTTCTTC; d_call: TRBD2; clone_size: NA; j_call: TRBJ2-1; v_call: TRBV7-9
cdr3_aa: CASSIIALGGGDTQYF; cdr3_nt: TGTGCCAGTAGTATCATTGCGTTAGGGGGCGGAGATACGCAGTATTTT; d_call: TRBD1; clone_size: NA; j_call: TRBJ2-3; v_call: TRBV19
cdr3_aa: CASSQDLGREHQPQHF; cdr3_nt: TGCGCCAGCAGCCAAGATTTAGGACGAGAACATCAGCCCCAGCATTTT; d_call: NA; clone_size: once; j_call: TRBJ1-5; v_call: TRBV4-1
cdr3_aa: CASSFTGVGDTQYF; cdr3_nt: TGTGCCAGCAGCTTCACAGGGGTGGGAGATACGCAGTATTTT; d_call: TRBD1; clone_size: NA; j_call: TRBJ2-3; v_call: TRBV7-9
cdr3_aa: CASSSRDPATNGYTF; cdr3_nt: TGTGCCAGCAGCTCCCGGGACCCTGCGACTAATGGCTACACCTTC; d_call: NA; clone_size: NA; j_call: TRBJ1-2; v_call: TRBV7-3
cdr3_aa: CASSPGTDTQYF; cdr3_nt: TGTGCCAGCTCACCAGGAACAGATACGCAGTATTTT; d_call: NA; clone_size: NA; j_call: TRBJ2-3; v_call: TRBV18
cdr3_aa: CASSSPGLVGTVYNEQFF; cdr3_nt: TGTGCCAGTAGCTCTCCGGGACTAGTGGGGACAGTCTACAATGAGCAGTTCTTC; d_call: NA; clone_size: NA; j_call: TRBJ2-1; v_call: TRBV19
cdr3_aa: CASSWGLAGSSSYNEQFF; cdr3_nt: TGTGCCAGCAGTTGGGGACTAGCGGGCTCTAGCTCCTACAATGAGCAGTTCTTC; d_call: TRBD2; clone_size: NA; j_call: TRBJ2-1; v_call: TRBV28
cdr3_aa: CASSWDRGQPQHF; cdr3_nt: TGTGCCAGCTCTTGGGATAGGGGGCAGCCCCAGCATTTT; d_call: NA; clone_size: NA; j_call: TRBJ1-5; v_call: TRBV27
cdr3_aa: CASSLERAHYTDTQYF; cdr3_nt: TGTGCCAGCAGCCTTGAGCGGGCCCACTACACAGATACGCAGTATTTT; d_call: NA; clone_size: NA; j_call: TRBJ2-3; v_call: TRBV7-3
cdr3_aa: CSAREGGHTF; cdr3_nt: TGCAGTGCCCGAGAGGGCGGCCACACCTTC; d_call: NA; clone_size: NA; j_call: TRBJ1-2; v_call: TRBV20-1
cdr3_aa: CASSAGVDSNQPQHF; cdr3_nt: TGTGCCAGCAGCGCAGGCGTTGATAGCAATCAGCCCCAGCATTTT; d_call: NA; clone_size: NA; j_call: TRBJ1-5; v_call: TRBV5-4
cdr3_aa: CASRGLGGPGSNEKLFF; cdr3_nt: TGTGCCAGCAGGGGCCTGGGGGGGCCGGGATCTAATGAAAAACTGTTTTTT; d_call: NA; clone_size: once; j_call: TRBJ1-4; v_call: TRBV27
cdr3_aa: CASSLVARGSGELFF; cdr3_nt: TGTGCCAGCAGCTTAGTAGCGCGGGGATCCGGGGAGCTGTTTTTT; d_call: NA; clone_size: NA; j_call: TRBJ2-2; v_call: TRBV11-2
cdr3_aa: CASSRPGADTQYF; cdr3_nt: TGTGCCAGCAGCCGACCCGGGGCAGATACGCAGTATTTT; d_call: NA; clone_size: NA; j_call: TRBJ2-3; v_call: TRBV6-5
cdr3_aa: CASSIGARRETQYF; cdr3_nt: TGTGCCAGTAGTATAGGAGCTAGACGAGAGACCCAGTACTTC; d_call: NA; clone_size: NA; j_call: TRBJ2-5; v_call: TRBV19
cdr3_aa: CASSGILTDTQYF; cdr3_nt: TGTGCCAGCTCAGGGATTCTCACAGATACGCAGTATTTT; d_call: NA; clone_size: few; j_call: TRBJ2-3; v_call: TRBV18
cdr3_aa: CASSLPTSHEQFF; cdr3_nt: TGCGCCAGCAGCCTTCCGACTAGCCATGAGCAGTTCTTC; d_call: TRBD2; clone_size: NA; j_call: TRBJ2-1; v_call: TRBV4-1
cdr3_aa: CASSVDGFPGELFF; cdr3_nt: TGTGCCAGCAGCGTAGATGGGTTTCCCGGGGAGCTGTTTTTT; d_call: NA; clone_size: NA; j_call: TRBJ2-2; v_call: TRBV9
cdr3_aa: CASSPRGTSGRSGELFF; cdr3_nt: TGCGCCAGCAGCCCGAGGGGGACTAGCGGGAGATCCGGGGAGCTGTTTTTT; d_call: TRBD2; clone_size: NA; j_call: TRBJ2-2; v_call: TRBV5-1
cdr3_aa: CASSLGLPRNEQFF; cdr3_nt: TGCGCCAGCAGCTTGGGACTCCCGCGGAATGAGCAGTTCTTC; d_call: NA; clone_size: NA; j_call: TRBJ2-1; v_call: TRBV5-1
cdr3_aa: CASRPPGTGIYNEQFF; cdr3_nt: TGTGCCAGCAGACCCCCCGGGACAGGGATCTACAATGAGCAGTTCTTC; d_call: TRBD1; clone_size: NA; j_call: TRBJ2-1; v_call: TRBV5-6
cdr3_aa: CASSPAGFRTQFF; cdr3_nt: TGTGCCAGCAGCCCAGCTGGTTTTCGCACTCAGTTCTTC; d_call: NA; clone_size: NA; j_call: TRBJ2-1; v_call: TRBV11-2
cdr3_aa: CASSLRSRGETQYF; cdr3_nt: TGTGCCAGCAGCTTAAGATCGAGGGGAGAGACCCAGTACTTC; d_call: NA; clone_size: few; j_call: TRBJ2-5; v_call: TRBV7-3
cdr3_aa: CASSEEYGYTF; cdr3_nt: TGTGCCAGCAGTGAAGAGTATGGCTACACCTTC; d_call: NA; clone_size: few; j_call: TRBJ1-2; v_call: TRBV2
cdr3_aa: CASSIVVGDQPQHF; cdr3_nt: TGTGCCAGTAGTATTGTGGTGGGCGATCAGCCCCAGCATTTT; d_call: NA; clone_size: NA; j_call: TRBJ1-5; v_call: TRBV19
cdr3_aa: CASSLVRAFSGELFF; cdr3_nt: TGTGCCAGCAGCTTAGTTAGGGCCTTTTCCGGGGAGCTGTTTTTT; d_call: NA; clone_size: once; j_call: TRBJ2-2; v_call: TRBV7-2
cdr3_aa: CASSLLTAQETQYF; cdr3_nt: TGTGCCAGCAGCTTATTGACGGCTCAAGAGACCCAGTACTTC; d_call: NA; clone_size: NA; j_call: TRBJ2-5; v_call: TRBV7-7
cdr3_aa: CASSPPGRDPSNEQFF; cdr3_nt: TGTGCCAGCAGTCCCCCGGGACGGGACCCATCCAATGAGCAGTTCTTC; d_call: NA; clone_size: NA; j_call: TRBJ2-1; v_call: TRBV6-6
cdr3_aa: CSGNSGYTEAFF; cdr3_nt: TGCAGCGGGAACAGTGGGTACACTGAAGCTTTCTTT; d_call: NA; clone_size: few; j_call: TRBJ1-1; v_call: TRBV29-1
cdr3_aa: CASSQDREGLGNIQYF; cdr3_nt: TGCGCCAGCAGCCAAGATCGGGAAGGGCTGGGGAACATTCAGTACTTC; d_call: NA; clone_size: NA; j_call: TRBJ2-4; v_call: TRBV4-3
cdr3_aa: CASSRQGVWDTQYF; cdr3_nt: TGTGCCAGCAGTCGACAGGGGGTTTGGGATACGCAGTATTTT; d_call: TRBD1; clone_size: NA; j_call: TRBJ2-3; v_call: TRBV6-6
cdr3_aa: CASSLQELSGNTIYF; cdr3_nt: TGCGCCAGCAGCTTGCAGGAGCTCTCTGGAAACACCATATATTTT; d_call: NA; clone_size: NA; j_call: TRBJ1-3; v_call: TRBV5-1
cdr3_aa: CASSSRMRGTADEQFF; cdr3_nt: TGTGCCAGCAGTTCAAGGATGCGTGGGACGGCCGATGAGCAGTTCTTC; d_call: NA; clone_size: NA; j_call: TRBJ2-1; v_call: TRBV7-2
cdr3_aa: CASSLPLEHRLFF; cdr3_nt: TGTGCCAGCAGTCTCCCCCTTGAACATAGACTGTTTTTT; d_call: NA; clone_size: NA; j_call: TRBJ1-4; v_call: TRBV28
cdr3_aa: CASSLAGTVTYEQYF; cdr3_nt: TGTGCCAGCAGCTTAGCTGGCACAGTCACCTACGAGCAGTACTTC; d_call: NA; clone_size: NA; j_call: TRBJ2-7; v_call: TRBV7-2